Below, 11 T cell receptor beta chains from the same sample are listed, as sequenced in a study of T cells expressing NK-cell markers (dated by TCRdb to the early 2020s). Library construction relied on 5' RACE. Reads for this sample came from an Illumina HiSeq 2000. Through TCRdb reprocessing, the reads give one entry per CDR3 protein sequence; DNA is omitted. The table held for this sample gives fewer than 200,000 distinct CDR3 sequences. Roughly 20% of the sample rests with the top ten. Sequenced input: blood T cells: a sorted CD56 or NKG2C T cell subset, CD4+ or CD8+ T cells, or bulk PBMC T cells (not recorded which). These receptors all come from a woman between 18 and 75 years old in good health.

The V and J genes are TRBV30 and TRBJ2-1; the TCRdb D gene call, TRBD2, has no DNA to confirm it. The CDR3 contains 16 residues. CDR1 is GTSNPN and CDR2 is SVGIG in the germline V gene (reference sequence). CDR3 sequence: CAWSVLAGVGYNEQFF.

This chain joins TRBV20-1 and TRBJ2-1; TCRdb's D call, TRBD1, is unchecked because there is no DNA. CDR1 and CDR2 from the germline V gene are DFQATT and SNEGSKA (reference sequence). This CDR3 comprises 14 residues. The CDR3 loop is CSAGQSPTYNEQFF.

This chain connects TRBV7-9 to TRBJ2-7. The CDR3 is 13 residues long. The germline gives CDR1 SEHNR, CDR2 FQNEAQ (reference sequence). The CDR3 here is CASQSVGTYEQYF.

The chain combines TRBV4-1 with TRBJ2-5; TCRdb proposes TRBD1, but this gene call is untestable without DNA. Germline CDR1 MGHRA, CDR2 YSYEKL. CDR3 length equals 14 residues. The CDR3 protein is CASSRKTGKETQYF.

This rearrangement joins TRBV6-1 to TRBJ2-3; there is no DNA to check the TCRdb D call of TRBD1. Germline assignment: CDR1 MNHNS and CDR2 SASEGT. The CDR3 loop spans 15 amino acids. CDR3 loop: CASSEAWPLGDTQYF.

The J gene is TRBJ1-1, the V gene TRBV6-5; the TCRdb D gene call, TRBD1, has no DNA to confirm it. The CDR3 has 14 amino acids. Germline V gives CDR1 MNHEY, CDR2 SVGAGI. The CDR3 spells CASSYGGSHTEAFF.

CDR3 in amino acids: CSPQRREAQTGELFF. This chain joins TRBV29-1 and TRBJ2-2; TCRdb designates TRBD2, a call that cannot be tested without DNA. The V gene's germline CDR1 is SQVTM and CDR2 ANQGSEA. The CDR3 contains 15 residues.

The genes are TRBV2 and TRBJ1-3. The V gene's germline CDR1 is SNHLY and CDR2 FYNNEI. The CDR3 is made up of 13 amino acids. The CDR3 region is CASSPDTGNTIYF.

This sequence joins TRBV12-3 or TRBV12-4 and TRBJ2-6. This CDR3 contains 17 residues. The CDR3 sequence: CASSRFQVLSGANVLTF.

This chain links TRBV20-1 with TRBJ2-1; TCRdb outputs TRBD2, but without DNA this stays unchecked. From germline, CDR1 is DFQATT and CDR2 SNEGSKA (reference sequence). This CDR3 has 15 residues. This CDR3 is CSAEKGLSSYNEQFF.

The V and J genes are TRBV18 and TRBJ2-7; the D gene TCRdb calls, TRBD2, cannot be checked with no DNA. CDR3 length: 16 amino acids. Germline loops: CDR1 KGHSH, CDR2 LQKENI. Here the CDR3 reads CASSKTSGILPYEQYF.